One TCR beta chain is described in this entry. This sample is drawn from a study of blood T cell repertoires in COVID-19. About the study: Samples representing acute and convalescent COVID-19 were sourced from the United States, Italy and Spain.

Authors' data handling: Reference gene primer amplification yielded estimated nucleated cell counts. Clones were read by immunoSEQ multiplex PCR, and TCRdb kept only the in-frame ones, dropping some. V and J calls plus clone size are reproduced from that table; the DNA served to infer D and trimming. Of about 360,000 clones in the sample, 85% to 90% were seen once. This CDR3 is built from 16 residues. Per the germline V gene, CDR1 is SGHNT and CDR2 is YENEEA. V was trimmed by 5 bases and J by 6 bases, leaving 20 bases between them. J is TRBJ2-1 and V is TRBV11-3; the D gene is possibly TRBD2 (6 bases). This TCR derives from a human donor in a cohort sampled during active COVID-19. The specimen was peripheral blood. The CDR3 nucleotides read TGTGCCAGCAGCCCTAACTGGGGTAGCGGATCCAATGAGCAGTTCTTC. Protein sequence: CASSPNWGSGSNEQFF.